The present T cell receptor beta chain was sequenced within a study of blood T cell repertoires in COVID-19. The protocol was immunoSEQ multiplex PCR, while the TCRdb copy is restricted to in-frame clones and leaves out a portion. Altogether about 160,000 clones are present, 82% being singletons, with the ten largest covering 15% to 20%. Cohorts were based on clinical histories the participants reported. The V and J ends lost 2 bases and 6 bases respectively, with 10 bases between them. CDR1 is MDHEN and CDR2 is SYDVKM in the germline V gene. The CDR3 has 14 residues. The chain recombines TRBV28 with TRBJ1-4, with D perhaps matching TRBD1 (5 bases). Sample: PBMCs or T cells enriched from blood (not recorded which). The sequence came from a man in his 60s who had recovered from COVID-19. The CDR3 is CASSLVKGDEKLFF. The CDR3 DNA reads as TGTGCCAGCAGTTTAGTCAAAGGGGATGAAAAACTGTTTTTT.